Following are 28 T cell receptor beta chains from one sample sequenced in a study of beta chain features in type 1 diabetes. Expressed TCRB transcripts were sequenced after all isolated RNA was converted to cDNA. Sequencing used immunoSEQ multiplex PCR; TCRdb keeps in-frame clones, though not all of them. The table shows 90,000 to 110,000 clones, with 30% to 40% occurring only once. Sequencing used stem cell memory CD4+ T cells from blood. Receptors originate from a woman between 18 and 30 years old in good health.

This chain joins TRBV19 and TRBJ2-3, with D tentatively TRBD2 (6 bases). The V end was cut by 3 bases, the J end by 1 base, with 11 bases between. Germline V gene lookup returns CDR1 LNHDA and CDR2 SQIVND (reference sequence). The CDR3 consists of 15 residues. The CDR3 loop is CASSMEGFGTDTQYF. DNA for the CDR3: TGTGCCAGTAGTATGGAGGGGTTCGGCACAGATACGCAGTATTTT.

The gene calls are TRBV4-1 and TRBJ2-1; 8 nucleotides agree with TRBD1. Germline V gene data show CDR1 as MGHRA and CDR2 as YSYEKL. The CDR3 is 16 amino acids. With 1 base clipped from V and 7 bases from J, the junction kept 9 bases outside the gene matches. Written as DNA, the CDR3 is TGCGCCAGCAGCCAAGGGACAGGGTTATTAGAAAATGAGCAGTTCTTC. The encoded protein is CASSQGTGLLENEQFF.

This clone was seen only a few times. This chain joins TRBV29-1 and TRBJ2-2, with 10 bases that match TRBD2. Germline trimming cut 7 bases from V and 6 bases from J; bases unmatched to any gene: 5. Germline V lookup: CDR1 SQVTM, CDR2 ANQGSEA. The CDR3 runs 13 residues. CDR3 amino acids: CSALAGAAGELFF. The CDR3 region has the DNA TGCAGCGCTCTAGCGGGAGCTGCCGGGGAGCTGTTTTTT.

V usage is TRBV15 and J usage is TRBJ2-5; a weak D match, TRBD1 (6 bases). Germline V lookup: CDR1 LNHNV, CDR2 YYDKDF (reference sequence). This CDR3 comprises 14 residues. V was pared by 6 bases and J by 3 bases, with 14 bases between. CDR3 DNA sequence: TGTGCCACCAGACCTAGACAGGCTGAAGAGACCCAGTACTTC. Protein: CATRPRQAEETQYF.

This clone appeared a few times. This sequence joins TRBV7-3 and TRBJ2-1; TRBD2 matches 14 bases. The CDR3 contains 18 residues. Germline assignment: CDR1 SGHTA and CDR2 FQGTGA. The V segment lost 5 bases and the J segment 2 bases; nucleotides outside the gene matches: 8. DNA of the CDR3: TGTGCCAGCAGCCCCTACGGGACTAGCGGGGGTACCTACAATGAGCAGTTCTTC. It encodes CASSPYGTSGGTYNEQFF.

This clone has a handful of counts. The rearrangement joins TRBV29-1 to TRBJ2-7, with D uncertain. This CDR3 has 12 residues. The V end was cut by 1 base, the J end by 2 bases, with 6 bases between. Germline V gene lookup returns CDR1 SQVTM and CDR2 ANQGSEA. The CDR3 region has the DNA TGCAGCGTTGAAGGCAGTACCTACGAGCAGTACTTC. Protein: CSVEGSTYEQYF.

The gene calls are TRBV5-1 and TRBJ2-1, with 13 bases lining up with TRBD2. This CDR3 is 15 amino acids long. The V and J ends lost 3 bases and 9 bases, in that order; junction bases with no gene match: 6. Germline values: CDR1 SGHRS, CDR2 YFSETQ. In DNA form, the CDR3 reads TGCGCCAGCAGCTGGGAGGGACTAGCGGGAACTGAGCAGTTCTTC. Residues: CASSWEGLAGTEQFF.

The rearrangement links TRBV11-2 to TRBJ2-2; 7 bases line up with TRBD1. The V gene's germline CDR1 is SGHAT and CDR2 FQNNGV. Germline trimming cut 5 bases from V and 3 bases from J; bases unmatched to any gene: 12. The CDR3 sequence is 17 residues long. The CDR3, as DNA: TGTGCCAGCAGCACGTCGAGACAGGGCTATCACACCGGGGAGCTGTTTTTT. Translation gives CASSTSRQGYHTGELFF.

The rearrangement links TRBV5-6 to TRBJ2-1, with TRBD1 as a possible D gene (6 bases). Trimming removed 1 base from V and 8 bases from J, with 10 bases in between. In germline, CDR1 is SGHDT, CDR2 YYEEEE. The CDR3 totals 13 residues. CDR3 amino acids: CASSLQGTDEQFF. Written as DNA, the CDR3 is TGTGCCAGCAGCTTGCAGGGGACCGATGAGCAGTTCTTC.

This clone was counted a few times. The J gene is TRBJ2-5, the V gene TRBV7-2, with TRBD2 as a possible D gene (6 bases). V gave up 3 bases and J gave up 1 base, with 12 bases separating them. This CDR3 region has 15 residues. Germline CDR1 is SGHTA and CDR2 is FQGNSA. CDR3 in DNA: TGTGCCAGCAGCTTGGTGGCGGGGTCCCAAGAGACCCAGTACTTC. Amino acids: CASSLVAGSQETQYF. Variable domain in full (rest from reference TRBV7-2 and TRBJ2-5): GAGVSQSPSNKVTEKGKDVELRCDPISGHTALYWYRQSLGQGLEFLIYFQGNSAPDKSGLPSDRFSAERTGGSVSTLTIQRTQQEDSAVYLCASSLVAGSQETQYFGPGTRLLVL.

This clone turned up a few times. The V and J genes are TRBV5-1 and TRBJ1-5; tentatively, D is TRBD1 (5 bases). V lost 4 bases, J lost 2 bases, and 10 bases lay in between. CDR1 and CDR2 from the germline V gene are SGHRS and YFSETQ. There are 14 residues in the CDR3. CDR3 in DNA: TGCGCCAGCAGCGTGGGACTCGGCAATCAGCCCCAGCATTTT. Amino acid sequence: CASSVGLGNQPQHF.

The chain's CDR3 is CASSPIRGFGELFF. DNA for the CDR3: TGTGCCAGCAGCCCCATACGCGGGTTCGGGGAGCTGTTTTTT. The V call is TRBV5-4, the J call TRBJ2-2; D possibly corresponds to TRBD2 (5 bases). This CDR3 is 14 amino acids long. The germline gives CDR1 SGHNT, CDR2 YYREEE (reference sequence). Deletions cut 4 bases from V and 7 bases from J, with 14 bases between.

The chain recombines TRBV5-1 with TRBJ2-1; D is perhaps TRBD2 (6 bases). In germline, CDR1 is SGHRS, CDR2 YFSETQ. The CDR3 spans 14 residues. The germline V and J ends were trimmed by 3 bases and 7 bases, with 14 bases remaining between them. Here the CDR3 DNA reads TGCGCCAGCAGCTCCCCGGGGAGGTGGAATGAGCAGTTCTTC. Its protein product is CASSSPGRWNEQFF.

V gene TRBV9 combines with J gene TRBJ1-4; 7 positions agree with TRBD1. Germline CDR1 is SGDLS and CDR2 is YYNGEE. The CDR3 totals 15 residues. Unmatched junction bases numbered 8, after V lost 4 bases and J lost 5 bases. DNA of the CDR3: TGTGCCAGCAGCACCCGACAGGGAAGGAATGAAAAACTGTTTTTT. This translates into CASSTRQGRNEKLFF.

This clone came up a few times. The CDR3 is CATPGQRRGYNEQFF. The CDR3 DNA follows: TGTGCCACCCCGGGACAGAGGCGGGGCTACAATGAGCAGTTCTTC. The chain carries TRBV30 and TRBJ2-1; perhaps TRBD1 as D (7 bases). CDR3 length: 15 residues. Trimming removed 8 bases at V and 3 bases at J, with 20 bases between. The germline V gene has CDR1 GTSNPN and CDR2 SVGIG (reference sequence).

This clone has a handful of counts. The chain employs TRBV5-8 and TRBJ1-5; D is possibly TRBD1 (5 bases). There are 14 residues in the CDR3. V was clipped by 0 bases and J by 2 bases, with 6 bases between them. The V gene's germline CDR1 is SGHTS and CDR2 YDEGEE. CDR3 sequence: CASSLGRGNQPQHF. In nucleotides, the CDR3 is TGTGCCAGCAGCTTGGGCAGGGGCAATCAGCCCCAGCATTTT.

The CDR3 DNA sequence: TGTGCCAGCAGTGGGACAGGGAGAAATTCGGTCTCCTATGGCTACACCTTC. This codes for CASSGTGRNSVSYGYTF. The rearrangement uses TRBV6-1 and TRBJ1-2, with TRBD1 matching 8 bases. The germline gives CDR1 MNHNS, CDR2 SASEGT. V was pared by 4 bases and J by 4 bases, with 14 bases of the junction left unmatched. The CDR3 covers 17 residues.

The chain recombines TRBV28 with TRBJ1-4; D is uncertain. The CDR3 consists of 16 residues. V lost 3 bases to trimming and J lost 6 bases, with 17 bases between them. Germline assignment: CDR1 MDHEN and CDR2 SYDVKM. CDR3 sequence reads: CASSFSAARGYEKLFF. As DNA, the CDR3 is TGTGCCAGCAGTTTCTCGGCGGCCCGCGGATATGAAAAACTGTTTTTT.

The chain carries TRBV5-4 and TRBJ2-2, with TRBD2 matching over 10 bases. From germline, CDR1 is SGHNT and CDR2 YYREEE (reference sequence). The J segment lost 7 bases and the V segment lost 4 bases, leaving 7 bases of the junction unmatched. The CDR3 has 15 amino acids. DNA of the CDR3: TGTGCCAGCAGCCCTAGCGGGAGAGTGAACGGGGAGCTGTTTTTT. Translation: CASSPSGRVNGELFF.

V usage is TRBV5-1 and J usage is TRBJ2-1; the match to TRBD2 covers 12 bases. The CDR3 runs 17 residues. The germline V gene has CDR1 SGHRS and CDR2 YFSETQ. The V and J ends lost 3 bases and 12 bases, in that order; junction bases with no gene match: 16. DNA for the CDR3: TGCGCCAGCAGCTGGCGACTAGCGGGAGCGGTCCCAAAGGGGCAGTTCTTC. This encodes CASSWRLAGAVPKGQFF.

This chain connects TRBV7-9 to TRBJ2-5; TRBD1 matches at 7 bases. There are 15 residues in the CDR3. Trimming removed 5 bases from V and 11 bases from J; junction bases left unmatched: 17. The V gene's germline CDR1 is SEHNR and CDR2 FQNEAQ (reference sequence). The CDR3 spells CASSPDRVRFSGQYF. The DNA of the CDR3 is TGTGCCAGCAGCCCCGACAGGGTGAGATTTAGTGGGCAGTACTTC.

This clone was seen once. The rearrangement links TRBV7-9 to TRBJ1-1; TRBD1 matches at 8 bases. The ends lost 1 base at V and 0 bases at J; junction bases unmatched: 10. CDR1 is SEHNR and CDR2 is FQNEAQ in the germline V gene (reference sequence). The CDR3 sequence is 18 residues long. The CDR3 nucleotides are TGTGCCAGCAGCTTAGGTTACAACAGGGGGGGATTGAACACTGAAGCTTTCTTT. Residues: CASSLGYNRGGLNTEAFF.

This clone was seen a few times. This rearrangement joins TRBV27 to TRBJ2-1; 9 bases are shared with TRBD2. Germline V CDR1 and CDR2: MNHEY, SMNVEV (reference sequence). The CDR3 totals 14 residues. J gave up 6 bases and V 5 bases, and 5 bases lay outside the gene matches. CDR3 bases: TGTGCCAGCAGTCCCAGCGGGAGGCCCAATGAGCAGTTCTTC. It specifies CASSPSGRPNEQFF.

This clone came up a few times. V usage is TRBV29-1 and J usage is TRBJ2-7; a weak D match, TRBD1 (6 bases). The CDR3 consists of 15 residues. The V gene's germline CDR1 is SQVTM and CDR2 ANQGSEA. Between the trimmed V and J ends, which lost 1 base and 3 bases, there was a span of 16 bases. CDR3 residues: CSVEVPRGLYYEQYF. In DNA, the CDR3 is TGCAGCGTTGAAGTCCCGAGGGGGTTGTACTACGAGCAGTACTTC.

The chain carries TRBV6-1 and TRBJ2-7; D may be TRBD2 (6 bases). The CDR3 runs 14 residues. Trimming left V 6 bases short and J 3 bases short, with 15 bases between. Germline V gene data show CDR1 as MNHNS and CDR2 as SASEGT. The chain's CDR3 is CASSDAGTGYEQYF. The CDR3 region has the DNA TGTGCCAGCAGCGACGCCGGGACTGGCTACGAGCAGTACTTC.

The sample holds a few counts of this clone. This sequence joins TRBV7-9 and TRBJ2-4; 10 positions match TRBD2. V was clipped by 3 bases and J by 3 bases; unmatched bases: 8. The CDR3 is 17 residues long. CDR1 and CDR2 from the germline V gene are SEHNR and FQNEAQ (reference sequence). CDR3 nucleotide sequence: TGTGCCAGCAGCTTCCCCACCCTAGCGGGAGTCAAAAACATTCAGTACTTC. As protein: CASSFPTLAGVKNIQYF.

The chain employs TRBV28 and TRBJ1-5, with 7 bases identical to TRBD1. J was trimmed by 11 bases and V by 4 bases; bases with no gene match: 11. CDR3 length: 14 residues. Germline lookup yields CDR1 MDHEN and CDR2 SYDVKM. The CDR3 DNA reads TGTGCCAGCAGTTCCGTCGGACAGGTCAAGGCCCAGCATTTT. This gives the protein CASSSVGQVKAQHF.

The chain couples TRBV7-9 to TRBJ1-5, with a possible D match to TRBD1 (6 bases). Germline-derived CDR1 and CDR2 are SEHNR and FQNEAQ (reference sequence). Trimming shortened V by 5 bases and J by 6 bases, and 17 bases separated the two germline ends. CDR3 length equals 15 residues. CDR3: CASSRGGGAGQPQHF. The CDR3 nucleotides are TGTGCCAGCAGCCGGGGAGGGGGGGCTGGTCAGCCCCAGCATTTT.